A single sample is the source of the 5 T cell receptor beta chains below, sequenced in a study of blood T cell repertoires in COVID-19. This table comes from immunoSEQ multiplex PCR, and its TCRdb copy is limited to in-frame clones, with some not included. This table holds hundreds of thousands of clones, roughly 87% found once. Source material: PBMCs or T cells enriched from blood (not recorded which). The receptors stem from a young woman with acute COVID-19.

The chain is built from TRBV5-4 and TRBJ1-1; 7 positions match TRBD1. The CDR3 is made up of 14 amino acids. The V gene's germline CDR1 is SGHNT and CDR2 YYREEE (reference sequence). V shed 4 bases and J 3 bases; nucleotides not matched to a gene: 6. CDR3 DNA: TGTGCCAGCAGCCAACCCCAGGGGGACACTGAAGCTTTCTTT. This sequence encodes CASSQPQGDTEAFF.

The chain is built from TRBV5-4 and TRBJ2-1; 13 bases fit TRBD2. The junction had 6 bases not matched to a gene; V was cut back by 3 bases and J by 0 bases. CDR3 length: 18 amino acids. Germline V gives CDR1 SGHNT, CDR2 YYREEE (reference sequence). In DNA form, the CDR3 reads TGTGCCAGCAGCTCCGGGACTAGCGGGGCGGGCTCCTACAATGAGCAGTTCTTC. This encodes CASSSGTSGAGSYNEQFF.

Here the CDR3 reads CASSESGGASNYGYTF. The CDR3 nucleotides are TGTGCCAGCAGTGAATCAGGGGGCGCGAGTAACTATGGCTACACCTTC. The V gene is TRBV25-1, the J gene TRBJ1-2; 8 nucleotides line up with TRBD1. J was trimmed by 1 base and V by 1 base; bases with no gene match: 5. From germline, CDR1 is MGHDK and CDR2 SYGVNS. There are 16 residues in the CDR3.

V usage is TRBV27 and J usage is TRBJ2-1; possible D gene TRBD2, 7 bases. Germline CDR1 and CDR2: MNHEY and SMNVEV (reference sequence). The CDR3 extends over 15 amino acids. V was shortened by 2 bases and J by 8 bases, with 16 bases between the two germline ends. In nucleotides, the CDR3 is TGTGCCAGCAGTTTAGGAGGGGGGGCCGCCTATGAGCAGTTCTTC. Protein sequence: CASSLGGGAAYEQFF.

The gene calls are TRBV29-1 and TRBJ1-1; D gene ambiguous. Germline V gene lookup returns CDR1 SQVTM and CDR2 ANQGSEA. The CDR3 has 13 amino acids. The germline V and J ends were trimmed by 4 bases and 4 bases, with 13 bases remaining between them. The CDR3 nucleotides read TGCAGCGTTGTCATTCTGGAGGGCACTGAAGCTTTCTTT. Translated: CSVVILEGTEAFF.